The 2 T cell receptor beta chains below all came from one sample that was sequenced in a study of blood T cells in healthy people across ages. Primers used in a second PCR of roughly 7 to 12 cycles were a sample-barcoded 5' primer and a J-beta primer mix. TCRdb reprocessed the 5' RACE reads via MiXCR and lists one record per CDR3 protein. This repertoire shows roughly 1,700,000 distinct CDR3 sequences, approximately 28% found once; its top ten account for 7.7%. Sequencing input: blood. These receptors came from a woman younger than 45 in good health.

The table lists this clonotype with many counts. This CDR3 is CASSQGDRQQYF. The CDR3 DNA sequence: TGTGCCAGCAGCCAAGGAGACAGGCAGCAGTACTTC. This chain links TRBV3-1 with TRBJ2-7; perhaps TRBD1 as D (6 bases). Germline V gene sequence: CDR1 LGHDT, CDR2 YNNKEL (reference sequence). The CDR3 extends over 12 amino acids. The V and J ends lost 1 base and 8 bases respectively, with 9 bases between them.

The chain uses TRBV2 and TRBJ2-1, with D hard to call. Germline V CDR1 and CDR2: SNHLY, FYNNEI. The CDR3 contains 14 residues. V dropped 6 bases and J dropped 7 bases, with 16 bases sitting between them. CDR3 in DNA: TGTGCCAGCAGCCCAACAGACTTACCAAATGAGCAGTTCTTC. This sequence encodes CASSPTDLPNEQFF.